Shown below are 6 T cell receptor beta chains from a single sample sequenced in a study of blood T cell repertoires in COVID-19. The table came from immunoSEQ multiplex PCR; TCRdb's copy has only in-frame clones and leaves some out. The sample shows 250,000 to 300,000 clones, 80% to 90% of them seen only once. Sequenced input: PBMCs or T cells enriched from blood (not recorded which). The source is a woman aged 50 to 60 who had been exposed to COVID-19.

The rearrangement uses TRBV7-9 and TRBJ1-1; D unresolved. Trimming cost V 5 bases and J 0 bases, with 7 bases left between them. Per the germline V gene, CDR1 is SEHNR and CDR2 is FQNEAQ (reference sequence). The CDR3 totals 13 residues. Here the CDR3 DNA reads TGTGCCAGCAGCACAACAGTGAACACTGAAGCTTTCTTT. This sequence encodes CASSTTVNTEAFF.

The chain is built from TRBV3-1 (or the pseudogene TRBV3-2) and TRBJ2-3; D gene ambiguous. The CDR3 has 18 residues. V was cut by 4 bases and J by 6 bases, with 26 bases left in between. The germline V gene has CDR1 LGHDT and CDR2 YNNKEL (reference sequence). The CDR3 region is CASSLEWSPGLNPDTQYF. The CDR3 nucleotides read TGTGCCAGCAGCCTCGAGTGGAGCCCGGGTCTCAACCCCGATACGCAGTATTTT.

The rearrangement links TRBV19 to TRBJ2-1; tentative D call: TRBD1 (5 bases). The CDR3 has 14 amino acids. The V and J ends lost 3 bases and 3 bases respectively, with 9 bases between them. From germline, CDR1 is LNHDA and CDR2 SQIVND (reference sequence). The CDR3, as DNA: TGTGCCAGTAGTATCCAAGACAGCTACAATGAGCAGTTCTTC. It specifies CASSIQDSYNEQFF.

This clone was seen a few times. The CDR3 is CASSLVGGESDYGYTF. CDR3 sequence (DNA): TGTGCCAGCAGCTTAGTGGGAGGGGAGTCAGACTATGGCTACACCTTC. The rearrangement joins TRBV7-2 to TRBJ1-2; D is perhaps TRBD1 (5 bases). The germline V and J ends were trimmed by 1 base and 3 bases, with 15 bases remaining between them. Germline CDR1 is SGHTA and CDR2 is FQGNSA. The CDR3 extends over 16 amino acids. Together with reference TRBV7-2 and TRBJ1-2, the CDR3 gives the full variable domain: GAGVSQSPSNKVTEKGKDVELRCDPISGHTALYWYRQSLGQGLEFLIYFQGNSAPDKSGLPSDRFSAERTGGSVSTLTIQRTQQEDSAVYLCASSLVGGESDYGYTFGSGTRLTVV.

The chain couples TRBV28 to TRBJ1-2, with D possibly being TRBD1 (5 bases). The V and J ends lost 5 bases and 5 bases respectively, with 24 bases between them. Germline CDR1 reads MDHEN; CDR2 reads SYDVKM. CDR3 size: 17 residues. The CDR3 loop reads CASSVHRKGERGYGYTF. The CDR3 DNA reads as TGTGCCAGCAGTGTCCATAGAAAAGGGGAAAGAGGATATGGCTACACCTTC.

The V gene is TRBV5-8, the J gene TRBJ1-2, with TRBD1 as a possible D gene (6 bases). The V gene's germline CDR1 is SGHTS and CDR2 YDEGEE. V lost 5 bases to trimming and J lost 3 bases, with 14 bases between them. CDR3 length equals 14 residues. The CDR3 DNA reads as TGTGCCAGCAGTCAGGGTGGGGGCTACTATGGCTACACCTTC. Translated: CASSQGGGYYGYTF.